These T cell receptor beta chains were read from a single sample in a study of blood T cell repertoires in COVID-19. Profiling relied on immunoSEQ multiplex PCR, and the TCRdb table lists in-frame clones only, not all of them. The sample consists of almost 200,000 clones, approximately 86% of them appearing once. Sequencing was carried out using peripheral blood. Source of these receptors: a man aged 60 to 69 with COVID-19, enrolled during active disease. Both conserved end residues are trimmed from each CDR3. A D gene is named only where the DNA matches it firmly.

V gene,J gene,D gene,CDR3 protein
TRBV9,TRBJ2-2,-,ASTPVGAGELF
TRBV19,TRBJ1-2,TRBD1,ASSKMTGYYGYT
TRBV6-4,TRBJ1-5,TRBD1,ASILPRDREKLQPQH
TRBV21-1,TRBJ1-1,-,ASIPDRGETEAF
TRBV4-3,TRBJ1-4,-,ASSQEGGRSGKLF
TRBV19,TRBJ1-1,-,ASSIVGVNTEAF
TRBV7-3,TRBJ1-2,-,ASSLGEGSGYT
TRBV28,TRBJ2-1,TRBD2,ASSLYGTSGYNEQF
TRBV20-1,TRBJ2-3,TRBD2,SASILAASTDTQY
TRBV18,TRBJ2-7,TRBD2,ASSPGQAGRAEQY
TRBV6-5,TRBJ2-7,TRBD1,ASSTGTGYLEQY
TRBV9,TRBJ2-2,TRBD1,ASSVVGTGLAGELF
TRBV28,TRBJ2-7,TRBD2,ASSSPSGTYEQY
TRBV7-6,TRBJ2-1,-,ASSLLSLQGNEQF
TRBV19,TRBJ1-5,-,ASSIVNQPQH
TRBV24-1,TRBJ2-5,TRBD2,ATSAAGGPETQY
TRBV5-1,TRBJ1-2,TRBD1,ASSPGTATSEGYT
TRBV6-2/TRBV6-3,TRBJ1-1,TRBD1,ASSPDRAFEAF
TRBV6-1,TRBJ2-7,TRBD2,ASSEATSGRALQY
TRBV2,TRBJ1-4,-,AAYGGRGEKLF
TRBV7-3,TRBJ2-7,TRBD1,ASSPGTGSYEQY
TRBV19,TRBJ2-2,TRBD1,ASSTRTGINTGELF
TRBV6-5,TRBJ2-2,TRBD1,ASDTTGAGELF
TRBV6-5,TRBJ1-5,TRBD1,ASSPSQGLGQPQH
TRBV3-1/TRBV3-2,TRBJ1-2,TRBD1,ASSSSGGYGYT
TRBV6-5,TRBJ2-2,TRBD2,ASRPGLASRELF
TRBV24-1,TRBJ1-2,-,ATSDLNSNYGYT
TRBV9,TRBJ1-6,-,ASSLGGRDSPLH
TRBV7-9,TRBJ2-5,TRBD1,AEGQGKETQY